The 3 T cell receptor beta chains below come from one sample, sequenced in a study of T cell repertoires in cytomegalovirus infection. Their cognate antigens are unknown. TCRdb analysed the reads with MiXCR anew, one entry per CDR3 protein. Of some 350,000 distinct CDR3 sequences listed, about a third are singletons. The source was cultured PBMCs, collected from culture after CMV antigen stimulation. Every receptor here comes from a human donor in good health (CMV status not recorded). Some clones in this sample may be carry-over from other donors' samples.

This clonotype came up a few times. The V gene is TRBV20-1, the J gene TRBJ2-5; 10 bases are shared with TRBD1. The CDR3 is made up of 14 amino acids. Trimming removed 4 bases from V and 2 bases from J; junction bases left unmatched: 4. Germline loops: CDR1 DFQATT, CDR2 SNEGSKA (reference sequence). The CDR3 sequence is CSATWTGGQETQYF. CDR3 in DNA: TGCAGTGCTACGTGGACAGGGGGGCAAGAGACCCAGTACTTC.

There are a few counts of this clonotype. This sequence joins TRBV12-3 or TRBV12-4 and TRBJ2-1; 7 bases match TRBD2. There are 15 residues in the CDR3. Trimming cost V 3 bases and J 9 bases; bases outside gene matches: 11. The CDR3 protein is CASSFQSGGQGEQFF. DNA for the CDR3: TGTGCCAGCAGTTTTCAGTCGGGAGGCCAGGGTGAGCAGTTCTTC.

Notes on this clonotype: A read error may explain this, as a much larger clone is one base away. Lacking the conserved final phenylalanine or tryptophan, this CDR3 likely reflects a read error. The CDR3 spells CASSLTSGDETQYY. The CDR3 nucleotides are TGTGCCAGCAGCTTGACTAGCGGAGATGAGACCCAGTACTAC. The chain links TRBV7-2 to TRBJ2-5, with TRBD2 matching over 9 bases. The junction had 4 bases not matched to a gene; V was cut back by 3 bases and J by 5 bases. Germline values: CDR1 SGHTA, CDR2 FQGNSA. This CDR3 spans 14 amino acids.